This T cell receptor beta chain was captured in a study of cytomegalovirus exposure and HLA in healthy donors. General observations from the study: As a later analysis showed, a missense DCLRE1C variant was linked to trimming of TCR beta V- and J-genes.

Concerning this clone itself: Its antigen is not identified.

PCR used 60 Vbeta primers and 13 Jbeta primers. The table came from immunoSEQ multiplex PCR; TCRdb's copy has only in-frame clones and leaves some out. Altogether over 120,000 clones are present, more than 75% being singletons, with the ten largest covering about 2.5%. The CDR3 totals 14 residues. Germline V gene data show CDR1 as SGHRS and CDR2 as YFSETQ. V trimming: 0 bases; J trimming: 8 bases; junction bases outside the gene matches: 4. The sequence derives from a man aged 45-65 years in good health and CMV-seronegative. The sample was PBMCs. V usage is TRBV5-1 and J usage is TRBJ1-4; 7 bases match TRBD1. The CDR3 sequence is CASSLAGGDEKLFF. In nucleotides, the CDR3 is TGCGCCAGCAGCTTGGCAGGGGGAGACGAAAAACTGTTTTTT.